This T cell receptor (beta chain) was profiled in a study of blood T cell repertoires in COVID-19. Germline V gene data show CDR1 as DFQATT and CDR2 as SNEGSKA (reference sequence). Losses at the gene ends were 3 bases for V and 6 bases for J; bases not matched to a gene: 2. This CDR3 contains 13 residues. This clone was found a few times. The table came from immunoSEQ multiplex PCR; TCRdb's copy has only in-frame clones and leaves some out. The sample has about 120,000 clones; roughly four fifths are singletons. This clonotype originated in a human donor in a cohort sampled during active COVID-19. The V call is TRBV20-1, the J call TRBJ1-6; 7 bases fit TRBD1. Source material: peripheral blood. CDR3 loop: CSASGTVNSPLHF. CDR3 DNA sequence: TGCAGTGCTAGTGGGACAGTTAATTCACCCCTCCACTTT.